The rows below give T cell receptor beta chains drawn from one sample of a study of yellow fever vaccine responses in identical twins. TCRdb reprocessed the RT-PCR reads via MiXCR and lists one record per CDR3 protein. The table has about 4,000 distinct CDR3 sequences, around 81% seen once. The specimen comprised T cells from blood (PBMCs), unsorted or a sorted subset (not recorded which), sampled before or after yellow fever vaccination (not recorded which). The receptors were sampled from a young woman who received the yellow fever vaccine. Both conserved end residues are part of each CDR3. A D gene is named only where the DNA matches it firmly. Not all rows give a size; the values are once, few, many and, for expanded clones, a class.

V,size,length,J,D,DNA,CDR3
TRBV11-1,few,15,TRBJ2-7,TRBD2,TGTGCCAGCAGCCCCGCGGGACTAGCGGGGGGGGAGCAGTACTTC,CASSPAGLAGGEQYF
TRBV7-2,few,16,TRBJ1-2,NA,TGTGCCAGCAGCTTAGAGGGGACATCAAGTTTCTATGGCTACACCTTC,CASSLEGTSSFYGYTF
TRBV6-1,once,13,TRBJ2-1,NA,TGTGCCAGCACTGATAGCGAGAACAATGAGCAGTTCTTC,CASTDSENNEQFF
TRBV7-6,once,17,TRBJ2-1,TRBD2,TGTGCCAGCAGCTTAGCGCTGTTGAAGCGGGGTTACAATGAGCAGTTCTTC,CASSLALLKRGYNEQFF
TRBV13,NA,14,TRBJ2-1,TRBD2,TGTGCCAGCAGCGTTCAGACTAGCGGGGGCCCGCAGTTCTTC,CASSVQTSGGPQFF
TRBV2,NA,14,TRBJ2-3,NA,TGTGCCAGCAGTGAAGGCCCTTACGGAGATACGCAGTATTTT,CASSEGPYGDTQYF
TRBV11-2,NA,15,TRBJ2-3,TRBD2,TGTGCCAGCAGCTTAACTAGCGGACGCACAGATACGCAGTATTTT,CASSLTSGRTDTQYF
TRBV5-6,NA,13,TRBJ2-5,NA,TGTGCCAGCAGTTCGGGTGGGCAAGAGACCCAGTACTTC,CASSSGGQETQYF
TRBV2,NA,12,TRBJ2-3,TRBD1,TGTGCCAGCAGCGAGGGGACAGATGCGCAGTATTTT,CASSEGTDAQYF
TRBV7-3,NA,14,TRBJ1-1,TRBD1,TGTGCCAGCAGCTTAGACAGGGAGAACACTGAAGCTTTCTTT,CASSLDRENTEAFF
TRBV2,NA,14,TRBJ2-1,NA,TGTGCCAGCATTGGGGGAGGCCACGTCAATGAGCAGTTCTTC,CASIGGGHVNEQFF
TRBV29-1,NA,14,TRBJ2-2,TRBD1,TGCAGCGTTGATCAGGGGGTGAACACCGGGGAGCTGTTTTTT,CSVDQGVNTGELFF
TRBV2,NA,14,TRBJ2-3,NA,TGTGCCAGCAGTTTGGGCAGTACCACAGATACGCAGTATTTT,CASSLGSTTDTQYF
TRBV2,NA,16,TRBJ1-3,NA,TGTGCCAGCAGTGATACAGGCTCAAAGACTGGAAACACCATATATTTT,CASSDTGSKTGNTIYF
TRBV20-1,NA,11,TRBJ1-2,NA,TGCAGTGCTAGAGACGCCGATGGCTACACCTTC,CSARDADGYTF
TRBV11-1,NA,12,TRBJ2-1,NA,TGTGCCAGCAGCTCGACCCTAGAGGTTCTGTTCTTC,CASSSTLEVLFF
TRBV12-3/TRBV12-4,NA,13,TRBJ1-1,TRBD1,TGTGCCAGCAGAAGGACAGGGGGGACTGAAGCTTTCTTT,CASRRTGGTEAFF
TRBV29-1,NA,16,TRBJ2-1,TRBD1,TGCAGCGTTGAAGATAATGACAGGGAGCCCTACAATGAGCAGTTCTTC,CSVEDNDREPYNEQFF
TRBV15,NA,14,TRBJ1-1,NA,TGTGCCACCAGCAGAGATCCCCAAAGGACTGAAGCTTTCTTT,CATSRDPQRTEAFF
TRBV2,NA,12,TRBJ2-5,NA,TGTGCCAGCGGGAGACTTCAAGAGACCCAGTACTTC,CASGRLQETQYF
TRBV29-1,NA,13,TRBJ2-1,TRBD2,TGCAGCGTGGGGACTAGCGGGGGTAATGAGCAGTTCTTC,CSVGTSGGNEQFF
TRBV7-6,NA,12,TRBJ2-2,NA,TGTGCCAGCAGCTCCAGAACCGGGGAGCTGTTTTTT,CASSSRTGELFF
TRBV29-1,NA,13,TRBJ2-1,TRBD2,TGCAGCGTTGGCCTAGCGGGGGGACTGGAGCAGTTCTTC,CSVGLAGGLEQFF
TRBV19,NA,13,TRBJ2-5,NA,TGTGCCAGTAGTGAAATCCTACAAGAGACCCAGTACTTC,CASSEILQETQYF
TRBV29-1,NA,14,TRBJ2-7,NA,TGCAGCGTTGAAATCCAGGTCAAAGGAGGCGAGCAGTACTTC,CSVEIQVKGGEQYF
TRBV4-2,NA,16,TRBJ1-2,NA,TGTGCCAGCAGCCTCGGGACGGGCCCCTCGAACTATGGCTACACCTTC,CASSLGTGPSNYGYTF
TRBV15,NA,16,TRBJ2-1,NA,TGTGCCACCAGCAGGCCATCAAGTCCAGGCAATGTTGGGCAGTTCTTC,CATSRPSSPGNVGQFF
TRBV20-1,NA,12,TRBJ2-1,NA,TGCAGTGCTAGCAGGGACGACAATGAGCAGTTCTTC,CSASRDDNEQFF
TRBV24-1,NA,11,TRBJ2-1,NA,TGTGCCACCAGTGATTTTAGTGAGCAGTTCTTC,CATSDFSEQFF